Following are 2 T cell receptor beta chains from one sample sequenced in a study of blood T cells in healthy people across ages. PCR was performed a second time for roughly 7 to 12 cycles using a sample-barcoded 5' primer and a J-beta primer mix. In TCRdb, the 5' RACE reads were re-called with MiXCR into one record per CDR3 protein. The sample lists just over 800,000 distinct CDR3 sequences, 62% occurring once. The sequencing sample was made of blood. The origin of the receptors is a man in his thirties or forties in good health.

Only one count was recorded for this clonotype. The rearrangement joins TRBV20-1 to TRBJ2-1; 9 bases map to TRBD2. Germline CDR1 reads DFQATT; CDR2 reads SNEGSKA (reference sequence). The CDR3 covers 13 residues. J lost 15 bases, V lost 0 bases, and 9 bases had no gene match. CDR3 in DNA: TGCAGTGCTAGAGATGGGGCGGGAGGGGTCCTGTTCTTC. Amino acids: CSARDGAGGVLFF.

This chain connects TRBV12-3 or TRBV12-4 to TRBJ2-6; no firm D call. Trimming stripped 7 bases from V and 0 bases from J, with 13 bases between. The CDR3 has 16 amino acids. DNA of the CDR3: TGTGCCAGCATAACTGGCGGTACCTCTGGGGCCAACGTCCTGACTTTC. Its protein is CASITGGTSGANVLTF.